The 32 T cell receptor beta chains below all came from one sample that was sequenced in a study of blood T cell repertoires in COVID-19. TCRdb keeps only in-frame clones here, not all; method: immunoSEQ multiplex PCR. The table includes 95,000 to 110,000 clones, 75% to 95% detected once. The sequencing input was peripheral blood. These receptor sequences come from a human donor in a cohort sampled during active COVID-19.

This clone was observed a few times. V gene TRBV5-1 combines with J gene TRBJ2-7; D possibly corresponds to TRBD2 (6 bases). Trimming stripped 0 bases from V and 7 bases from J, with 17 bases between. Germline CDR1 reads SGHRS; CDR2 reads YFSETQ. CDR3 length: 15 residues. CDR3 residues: CASSLEDYQPGEQYF. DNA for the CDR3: TGCGCCAGCAGCTTGGAGGACTATCAACCGGGGGAGCAGTACTTC.

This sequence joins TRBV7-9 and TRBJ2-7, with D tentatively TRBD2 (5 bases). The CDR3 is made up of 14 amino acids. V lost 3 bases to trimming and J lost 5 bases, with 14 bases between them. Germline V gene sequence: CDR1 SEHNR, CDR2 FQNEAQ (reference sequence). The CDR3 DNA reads TGTGCCAGCAGCTTCGGAGGATACGGTGACGAGCAGTACTTC. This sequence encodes CASSFGGYGDEQYF.

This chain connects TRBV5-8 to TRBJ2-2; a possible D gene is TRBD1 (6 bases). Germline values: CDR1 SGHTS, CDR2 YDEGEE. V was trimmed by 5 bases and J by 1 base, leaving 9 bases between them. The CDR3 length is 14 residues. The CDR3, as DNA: TGTGCCAGCAGTTGGACAGTGAACACCGGGGAGCTGTTTTTT. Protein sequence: CASSWTVNTGELFF. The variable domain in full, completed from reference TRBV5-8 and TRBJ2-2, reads EAGVTQSPTHLIKTRGQQATLRCSPISGHTSVYWYQQALGLGLQFLLWYDEGEERNRGNFPPRFSGRQFPNYSSELNVNALELEDSALYLCASSWTVNTGELFFGEGSRLTVL.

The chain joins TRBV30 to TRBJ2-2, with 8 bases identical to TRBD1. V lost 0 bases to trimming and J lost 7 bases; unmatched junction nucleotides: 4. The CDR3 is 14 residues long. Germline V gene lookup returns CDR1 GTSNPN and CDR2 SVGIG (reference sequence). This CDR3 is CAWSVNRGIGELFF. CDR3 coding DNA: TGTGCCTGGAGTGTAAACAGGGGGATCGGGGAGCTGTTTTTT.

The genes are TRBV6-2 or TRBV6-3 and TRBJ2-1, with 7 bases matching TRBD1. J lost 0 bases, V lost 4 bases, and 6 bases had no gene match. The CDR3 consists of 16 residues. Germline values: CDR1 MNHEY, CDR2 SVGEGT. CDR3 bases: TGTGCCAGCAGTTCAACAGGGGTTATCTCCTACAATGAGCAGTTCTTC. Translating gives CASSSTGVISYNEQFF.

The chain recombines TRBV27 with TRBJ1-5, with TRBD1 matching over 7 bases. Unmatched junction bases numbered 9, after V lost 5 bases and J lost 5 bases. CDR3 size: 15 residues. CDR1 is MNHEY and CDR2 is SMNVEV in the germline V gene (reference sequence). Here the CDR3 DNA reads TGTGCCAGCAGTCACCGGGACAGCCGCCATCAGCCCCAGCATTTT. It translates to CASSHRDSRHQPQHF.

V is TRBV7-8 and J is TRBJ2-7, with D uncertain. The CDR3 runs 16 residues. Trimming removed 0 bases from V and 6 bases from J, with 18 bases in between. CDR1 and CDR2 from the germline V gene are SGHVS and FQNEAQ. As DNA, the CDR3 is TGTGCCAGCAGCTTAGCGCCTGGTGAGTTACTACGCGAGCAGTACTTC. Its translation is CASSLAPGELLREQYF.

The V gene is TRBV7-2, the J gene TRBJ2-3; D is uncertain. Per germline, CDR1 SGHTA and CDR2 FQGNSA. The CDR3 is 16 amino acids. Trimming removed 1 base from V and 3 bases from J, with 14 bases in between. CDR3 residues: CASSLGVSLRTDTQYF. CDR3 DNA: TGTGCCAGCAGCTTAGGCGTTAGCCTACGGACAGATACGCAGTATTTT.

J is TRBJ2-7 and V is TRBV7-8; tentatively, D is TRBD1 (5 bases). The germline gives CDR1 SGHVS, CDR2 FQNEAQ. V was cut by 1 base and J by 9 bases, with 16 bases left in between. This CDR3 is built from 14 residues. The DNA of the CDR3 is TGTGCCAGCAGCTTAGATCAGGGAAATTGGGGGCAGTACTTC. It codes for CASSLDQGNWGQYF.

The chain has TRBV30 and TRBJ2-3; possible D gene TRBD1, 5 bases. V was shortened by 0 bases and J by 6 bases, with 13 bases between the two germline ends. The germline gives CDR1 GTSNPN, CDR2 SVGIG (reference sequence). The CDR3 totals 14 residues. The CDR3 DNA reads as TGTGCCTGGAGTGTAAGCAGGGTCGTGGATACGCAGTATTTT. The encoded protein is CAWSVSRVVDTQYF.

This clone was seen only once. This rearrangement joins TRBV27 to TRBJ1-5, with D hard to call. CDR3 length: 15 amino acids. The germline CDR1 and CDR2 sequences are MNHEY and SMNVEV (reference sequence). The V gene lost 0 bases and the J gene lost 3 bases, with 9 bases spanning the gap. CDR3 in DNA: TGTGCCAGCAGTTTATCGAACGGTTACAATCAGCCCCAGCATTTT. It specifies CASSLSNGYNQPQHF.

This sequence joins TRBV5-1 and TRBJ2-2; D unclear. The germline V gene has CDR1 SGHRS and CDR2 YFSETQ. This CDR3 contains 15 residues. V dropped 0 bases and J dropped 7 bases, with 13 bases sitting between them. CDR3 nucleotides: TGCGCCAGCAGCTTGGAGGCCAACCGCGGCGGGGAGCTGTTTTTT. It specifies CASSLEANRGGELFF.

CDR3 coding DNA: TGTGCCAGTAGTAAACTTAGCACAGATACGCAGTATTTT. This translates into CASSKLSTDTQYF. This sequence joins TRBV19 and TRBJ2-3; D uncertain. Trimming removed 4 bases from V and 0 bases from J, with 5 bases in between. This CDR3 has 13 residues. In germline, CDR1 is LNHDA, CDR2 SQIVND (reference sequence).

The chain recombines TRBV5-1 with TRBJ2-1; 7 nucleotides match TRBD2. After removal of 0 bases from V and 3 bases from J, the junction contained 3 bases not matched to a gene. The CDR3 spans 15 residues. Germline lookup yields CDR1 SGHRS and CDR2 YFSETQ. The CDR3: CASSLGERDYNEQFF. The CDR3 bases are TGCGCCAGCAGCTTGGGGGAGCGGGACTACAATGAGCAGTTCTTC.

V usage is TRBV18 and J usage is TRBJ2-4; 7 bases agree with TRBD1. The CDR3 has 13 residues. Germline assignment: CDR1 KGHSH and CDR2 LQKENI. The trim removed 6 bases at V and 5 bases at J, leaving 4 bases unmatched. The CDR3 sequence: CASSQGTENIQYF. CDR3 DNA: TGTGCCAGCTCGCAAGGGACAGAAAACATTCAGTACTTC.

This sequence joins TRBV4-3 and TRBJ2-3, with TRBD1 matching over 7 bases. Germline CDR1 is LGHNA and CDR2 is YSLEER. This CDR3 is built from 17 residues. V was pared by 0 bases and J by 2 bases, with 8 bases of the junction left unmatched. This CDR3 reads CASSQEALTGATDTQYF. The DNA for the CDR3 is TGCGCCAGCAGCCAAGAAGCCCTCACAGGGGCCACAGATACGCAGTATTTT.

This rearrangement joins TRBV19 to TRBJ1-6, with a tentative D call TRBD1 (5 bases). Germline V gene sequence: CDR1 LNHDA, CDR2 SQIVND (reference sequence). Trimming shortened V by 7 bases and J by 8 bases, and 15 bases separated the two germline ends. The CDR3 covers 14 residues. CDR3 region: CASTTGGGYSPLHF. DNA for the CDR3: TGTGCCAGTACCACGGGCGGGGGATATTCACCCCTCCACTTT.

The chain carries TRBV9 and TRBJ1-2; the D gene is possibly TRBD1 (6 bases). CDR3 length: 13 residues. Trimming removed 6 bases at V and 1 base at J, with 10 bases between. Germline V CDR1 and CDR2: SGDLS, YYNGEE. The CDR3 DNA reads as TGTGCCAGCACCCTGGACAGTAACTATGGCTACACCTTC. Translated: CASTLDSNYGYTF.

The CDR3: CASSLSPRAGASPGELFF. CDR3 DNA sequence: TGTGCCAGCAGCTTAAGCCCCCGTGCGGGGGCTAGTCCCGGGGAGCTGTTTTTT. The V and J genes are TRBV5-5 and TRBJ2-2; maybe TRBD2 (7 bases). The CDR3 covers 18 residues. The V and J ends lost 2 bases and 6 bases respectively, with 23 bases between them. Germline CDR1 is SGHKS and CDR2 is YYEKEE (reference sequence).

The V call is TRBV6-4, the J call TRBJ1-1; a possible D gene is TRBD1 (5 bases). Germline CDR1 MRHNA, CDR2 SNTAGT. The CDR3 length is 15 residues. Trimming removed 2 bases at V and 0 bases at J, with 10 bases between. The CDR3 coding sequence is TGTGCCAGCAGTGACGGAGACAGATTGAACACTGAAGCTTTCTTT. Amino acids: CASSDGDRLNTEAFF.

CDR3 sequence reads: CASSSSGGTTNPDTQYF. As DNA, the CDR3 is TGTGCCAGCAGCTCCTCTGGGGGGACTACGAATCCAGATACGCAGTATTTT. The chain has TRBV6-2 or TRBV6-3 and TRBJ2-3, with 7 bases that match TRBD2. The CDR3 is made up of 17 amino acids. Germline V gene lookup returns CDR1 MNHEY and CDR2 SVGEGT. J gave up 4 bases and V 6 bases, and 16 bases lay outside the gene matches.

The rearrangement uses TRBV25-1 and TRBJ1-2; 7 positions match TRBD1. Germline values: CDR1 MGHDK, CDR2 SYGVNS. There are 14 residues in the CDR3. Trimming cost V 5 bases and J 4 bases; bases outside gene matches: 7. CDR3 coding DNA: TGTGCCAGCAGTCGTAAAGGGGGCACCTATGGCTACACCTTC. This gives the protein CASSRKGGTYGYTF.

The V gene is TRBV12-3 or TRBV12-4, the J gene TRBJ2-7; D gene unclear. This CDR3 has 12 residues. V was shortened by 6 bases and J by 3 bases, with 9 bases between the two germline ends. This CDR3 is CASSHLVYEQYF. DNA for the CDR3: TGTGCCAGCAGCCACTTGGTCTACGAGCAGTACTTC.

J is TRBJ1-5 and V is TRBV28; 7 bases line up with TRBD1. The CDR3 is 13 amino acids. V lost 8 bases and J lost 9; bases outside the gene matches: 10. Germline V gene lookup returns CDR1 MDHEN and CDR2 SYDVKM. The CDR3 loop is CASGTADVTPQHF. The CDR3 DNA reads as TGTGCCAGCGGGACAGCGGACGTAACGCCCCAGCATTTT.

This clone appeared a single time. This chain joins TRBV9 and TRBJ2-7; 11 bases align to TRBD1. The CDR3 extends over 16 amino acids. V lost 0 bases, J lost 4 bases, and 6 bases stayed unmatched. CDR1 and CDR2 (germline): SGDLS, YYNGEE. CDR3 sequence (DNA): TGTGCCAGCAGCGTAGGTATAGGGGACAGGGGGTACGAGCAGTACTTC. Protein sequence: CASSVGIGDRGYEQYF.

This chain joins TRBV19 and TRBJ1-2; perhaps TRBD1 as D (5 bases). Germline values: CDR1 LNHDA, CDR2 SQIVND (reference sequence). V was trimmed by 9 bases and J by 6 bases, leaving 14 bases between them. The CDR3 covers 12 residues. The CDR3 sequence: CASTWGVHGYTF. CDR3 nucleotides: TGTGCCAGCACCTGGGGGGTACATGGCTACACCTTC.

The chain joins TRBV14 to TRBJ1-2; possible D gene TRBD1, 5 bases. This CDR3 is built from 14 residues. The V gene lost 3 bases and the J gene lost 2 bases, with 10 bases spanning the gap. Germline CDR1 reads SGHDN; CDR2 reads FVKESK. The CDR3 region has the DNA TGTGCCAGCAGCCAGCGGGGGGAGAACTATGGCTACACCTTC. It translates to CASSQRGENYGYTF. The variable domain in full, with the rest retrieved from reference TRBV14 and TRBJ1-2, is EAGVTQFPSHSVIEKGQTVTLRCDPISGHDNLYWYRRVMGKEIKFLLHFVKESKQDESGMPNNRFLAERTGGTYSTLKVQPAELEDSGVYFCASSQRGENYGYTFGSGTRLTVV.

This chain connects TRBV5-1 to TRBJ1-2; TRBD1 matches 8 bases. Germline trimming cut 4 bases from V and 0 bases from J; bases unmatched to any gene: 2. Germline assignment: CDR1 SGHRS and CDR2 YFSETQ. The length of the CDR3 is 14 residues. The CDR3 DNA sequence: TGCGCCAGCAGCCCGGGACAGGCTAACTATGGCTACACCTTC. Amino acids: CASSPGQANYGYTF.

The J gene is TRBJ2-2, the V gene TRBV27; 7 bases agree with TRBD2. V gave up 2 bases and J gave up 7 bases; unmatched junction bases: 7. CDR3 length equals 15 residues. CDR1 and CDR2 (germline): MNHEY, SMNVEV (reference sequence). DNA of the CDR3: TGTGCCAGCAGTTTAGGGCGGGAGATTGTCGGGGAGCTGTTTTTT. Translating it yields CASSLGREIVGELFF.

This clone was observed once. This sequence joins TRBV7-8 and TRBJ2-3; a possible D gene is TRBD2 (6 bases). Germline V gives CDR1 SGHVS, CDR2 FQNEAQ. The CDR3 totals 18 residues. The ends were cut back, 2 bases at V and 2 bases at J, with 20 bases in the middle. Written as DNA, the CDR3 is TGTGCCAGCAGCTTATGGGCCTCGGGGGAGGCCTCCACAGATACGCAGTATTTT. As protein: CASSLWASGEASTDTQYF.

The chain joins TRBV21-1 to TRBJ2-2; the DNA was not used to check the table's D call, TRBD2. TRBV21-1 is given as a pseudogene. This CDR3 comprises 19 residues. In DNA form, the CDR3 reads TGTGCCAGCAGCGTGAGCCTGCGGGAGGGCCTTTTGGATGCCGGGGAGCTGTTTTTT. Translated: CASSVSLREGLLDAGELFF.

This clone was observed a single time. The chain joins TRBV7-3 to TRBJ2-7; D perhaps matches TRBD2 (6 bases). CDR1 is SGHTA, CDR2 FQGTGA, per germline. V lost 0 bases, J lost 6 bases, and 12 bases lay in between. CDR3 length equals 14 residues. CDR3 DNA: TGTGCCAGCAGCTTAACTGGCGGGGCGGGCGAGCAGTACTTC. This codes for CASSLTGGAGEQYF.